Below, 21 T cell receptor beta chains from the same sample are listed, as sequenced in a study of T-cell memory formation after mild COVID-19. TCRdb redid the calling of the 5' RACE reads with MiXCR, one entry per CDR3 protein. The profile shows some 150,000 distinct CDR3 sequences, about 6% of them singletons. The sequenced sample consisted of PBMCs or a T cell subset sorted from them (not recorded which). The receptors were sampled from an adult woman who had mild COVID-19 (a few samples of this study predate the infection). Cell type and time point are not known.

This clonotype was seen ten or more times. The chain is built from TRBV27 and TRBJ2-7; 8 positions agree with TRBD1. The germline gives CDR1 MNHEY, CDR2 SMNVEV (reference sequence). Unmatched junction bases numbered 4, after V lost 6 bases and J lost 3 bases. There are 13 residues in the CDR3. Written as DNA, the CDR3 is TGTGCCAGCAGCAACACAGGGGGCTACGAGCAGTACTTC. Amino acids: CASSNTGGYEQYF.

In this sample, this clonotype turned up many times. This rearrangement joins TRBV12-3 or TRBV12-4 to TRBJ2-5, with TRBD2 as a possible D gene (5 bases). The V end was cut by 1 base, the J end by 2 bases, with 11 bases between. CDR3 length: 15 residues. CDR3: CASSLGGDLQETQYF. Written as DNA, the CDR3 is TGTGCCAGCAGTTTAGGGGGAGATTTACAAGAGACCCAGTACTTC.

This clonotype was recorded at least ten times. CDR3 region: CATSDFGTGVNNEQFF. CDR3 sequence (DNA): TGTGCCACCAGTGATTTCGGGACAGGGGTTAACAATGAGCAGTTCTTC. The V and J genes are TRBV24-1 and TRBJ2-1; 10 nucleotides line up with TRBD1. Germline lookup yields CDR1 KGHDR and CDR2 SFDVKD. The CDR3 contains 16 residues. The J segment lost 5 bases and the V segment lost 1 base, leaving 4 bases of the junction unmatched.

The rearrangement links TRBV12-3 or TRBV12-4 to TRBJ1-6; D perhaps matches TRBD1 (6 bases). The length of the CDR3 is 12 residues. The ends were cut back, 7 bases at V and 7 bases at J, with 8 bases in the middle. For the CDR3, the DNA is TGTGCCAGCAAACAGGGAAATTCACCCCTCCACTTT. Amino acid sequence: CASKQGNSPLHF.

This sequence joins TRBV3-1 and TRBJ2-3, with D possibly matching TRBD1 (5 bases). CDR1 LGHDT and CDR2 YNNKEL come from the germline V gene (reference sequence). Trimming removed 6 bases from V and 2 bases from J, with 21 bases in between. The CDR3 spans 17 residues. The CDR3 sequence: CASRLKARQKNTDTQYF. For the CDR3, the DNA is TGTGCCAGCAGACTCAAGGCGAGACAGAAGAACACAGATACGCAGTATTTT.

This chain links TRBV3-1 with TRBJ2-1; 11 bases line up with TRBD2. CDR3 length: 15 amino acids. V trimming: 6 bases; J trimming: 7 bases; junction bases outside the gene matches: 8. The germline gives CDR1 LGHDT, CDR2 YNNKEL (reference sequence). The DNA for the CDR3 is TGTGCCAGCAGTCTACTAGCGGGAGTATCGAATGAGCAGTTCTTC. This encodes CASSLLAGVSNEQFF.

The CDR3 spells CASRGKGGTGELFF. CDR3 nucleotides: TGTGCCAGCAGGGGCAAGGGGGGCACCGGGGAGCTGTTTTTT. The chain joins TRBV2 to TRBJ2-2, with D perhaps assigned TRBD1 or TRBD2 (6 bases each). Germline V gives CDR1 SNHLY, CDR2 FYNNEI. This CDR3 has 14 amino acids. V lost 6 bases and J lost 4, with 12 bases in between.

This clonotype was recorded many times. V usage is TRBV12-3 or TRBV12-4 and J usage is TRBJ2-5; 8 bases fit TRBD1. Trimming removed 6 bases from V and 1 base from J; junction bases left unmatched: 4. The CDR3 covers 14 residues. Here the CDR3 reads CASRLGQGQETQYF. The CDR3 coding sequence is TGTGCCAGCAGGCTCGGACAGGGCCAAGAGACCCAGTACTTC.

This clonotype was recorded at least ten times. The J gene is TRBJ2-3, the V gene TRBV11-2; perhaps TRBD2 as D (6 bases). Trimming cost V 3 bases and J 6 bases, with 22 bases left between them. The CDR3 has 17 residues. Germline V gene data show CDR1 as SGHAT and CDR2 as FQNNGV. The CDR3 sequence: CASSLAPGTFAPDTQYF. The CDR3 bases are TGTGCCAGCAGCTTGGCCCCCGGGACTTTCGCCCCCGATACGCAGTATTTT.

This clonotype was recorded at least ten times. The chain carries TRBV12-3 or TRBV12-4 and TRBJ1-5; possibly TRBD1 for D (5 bases). V gave up 5 bases and J gave up 3 bases, with 17 bases separating them. This CDR3 spans 16 amino acids. As DNA, the CDR3 is TGTGCCAGCAGTCCCCGGGCAGGGTGGCCCAATCAGCCCCAGCATTTT. It encodes CASSPRAGWPNQPQHF.

Concerning this clonotype: A single base separates this from a much larger clone, so it may be a read error. V and J are TRBV29-1 and TRBJ2-5; TRBD1 might be the D (5 bases). Between the trimmed V and J ends, which lost 4 bases and 5 bases, there was a span of 20 bases. Germline assignment: CDR1 SQVTM and CDR2 ANQGSEA. The CDR3 sequence is 15 residues long. The DNA for the CDR3 is TGCAGCGTTGTCCCCTCTCCCTATAAGGGGGAGACCCAGTACTTC. Protein product: CSVVPSPYKGETQYF.

This clonotype was picked up many times. This chain joins TRBV5-1 and TRBJ1-2; the D gene is possibly TRBD1 (5 bases). CDR1 and CDR2 (germline): SGHRS, YFSETQ. This CDR3 has 14 residues. The ends were cut back, 4 bases at V and 4 bases at J, with 14 bases in the middle. The CDR3 region has the DNA TGCGCCAGCAGCCTTACCGGGACCTCCTATGGCTACACCTTC. Its translation: CASSLTGTSYGYTF.

This clonotype was detected ten times or more. V gene TRBV4-1 combines with J gene TRBJ2-7, with TRBD1 matching 9 bases. Germline loops: CDR1 MGHRA, CDR2 YSYEKL. The CDR3 totals 14 residues. The V gene end was trimmed by 4 bases and the J gene end by 3 bases; junction bases not matched to a gene: 4. The CDR3 reads CASSRETGGYEQYF. The CDR3 DNA follows: TGCGCCAGCAGCCGAGAGACAGGGGGCTACGAGCAGTACTTC.

This clonotype was detected many times. V gene TRBV18 combines with J gene TRBJ2-7, with D possibly TRBD1 on 6 matching bases. CDR1 and CDR2 from the germline V gene are KGHSH and LQKENI. The CDR3 has 13 residues. With 6 bases removed from V and 2 bases from J, the gap between germline ends came to 11 bases. Written as DNA, the CDR3 is TGTGCCAGCTCCCGAGGACAGACCTACGAGCAGTACTTC. It specifies CASSRGQTYEQYF.

This clonotype was seen more than once but under ten times. The chain joins TRBV5-4 to TRBJ2-1; 9 positions match TRBD2. Germline trimming cut 0 bases from V and 5 bases from J; bases unmatched to any gene: 3. The CDR3 length is 15 residues. CDR1 and CDR2 (germline): SGHNT, YYREEE (reference sequence). The CDR3 DNA follows: TGTGCCAGCAGCTTGGGCGGGGGGGCCCACAATGAGCAGTTCTTC. Protein: CASSLGGGAHNEQFF.

This clonotype appeared a few times. V and J are TRBV3-1 and TRBJ2-7; a weak D match, TRBD1 (6 bases). Trimming took off 0 bases at V and 3 bases at J, with 18 bases between the two ends. The CDR3 runs 17 residues. Germline CDR1 LGHDT, CDR2 YNNKEL (reference sequence). The chain's CDR3 is CASSQDLAGANYYEQYF. For the CDR3, the DNA is TGTGCCAGCAGCCAAGACCTTGCAGGGGCCAACTACTACGAGCAGTACTTC.

This clonotype came up a few times. The chain links TRBV5-6 to TRBJ2-2; D is perhaps TRBD1 (6 bases). This CDR3 region has 15 residues. V lost 1 base and J 7 bases, leaving 14 bases between the germline ends. Germline V gene sequence: CDR1 SGHDT, CDR2 YYEEEE. CDR3 region: CASSLKIQGIGELFF. The CDR3 DNA sequence: TGTGCCAGCAGCTTGAAAATACAGGGTATCGGGGAGCTGTTTTTT.

This clonotype was recorded many times. The genes are TRBV5-1 and TRBJ1-4; D is ambiguous. The CDR3 consists of 11 residues. Trimming stripped 4 bases from V and 16 bases from J, with 14 bases between. The germline V gene has CDR1 SGHRS and CDR2 YFSETQ. The CDR3 coding sequence is TGCGCCAGCAGCGAAGGAGACCGTCAGTTTTTT. It encodes CASSEGDRQFF.

The gene calls are TRBV12-3 or TRBV12-4 and TRBJ1-2, with 10 positions matching TRBD1. The CDR3 length is 14 residues. Losses at the gene ends were 6 bases for V and 6 bases for J; bases not matched to a gene: 7. This CDR3 is CASSRQGAMNGYTF. The CDR3 nucleotides read TGTGCCAGCAGCAGACAGGGGGCTATGAATGGCTACACCTTC.

The chain combines TRBV6-2 or TRBV6-3 with TRBJ2-5; 7 bases are shared with TRBD2. Germline loops: CDR1 MNHEY, CDR2 SVGEGT. This CDR3 contains 17 residues. Germline trimming cut 2 bases from V and 2 bases from J; bases unmatched to any gene: 11. CDR3 in DNA: TGTGCCAGCAGTTACGTCCAACTAGCGTCTACTCAAGAGACCCAGTACTTC. Its protein product is CASSYVQLASTQETQYF.

There are a few counts of this clonotype. The chain links TRBV2 to TRBJ2-3; 7 bases are shared with TRBD2. CDR3 size: 15 residues. The V gene end was trimmed by 2 bases and the J gene end by 2 bases; junction bases not matched to a gene: 4. CDR1 and CDR2 (germline): SNHLY, FYNNEI. The chain's CDR3 is CASSEQGGVTDTQYF. CDR3 coding DNA: TGTGCCAGCAGTGAACAGGGAGGGGTCACAGATACGCAGTATTTT.